One and the same sample provided the 13 T cell receptor beta chains below, sequenced in a study of blood T cell repertoires in COVID-19. Using immunoSEQ multiplex PCR, the repertoire was profiled, and TCRdb retains in-frame clones only, with some absent. The data show around 200,000 clones, with 75% to 85% seen just once and around 8.8% held by the top ten. The source material was PBMCs or T cells enriched from blood (not recorded which). The receptors shown here come from a man aged 40-49 years who had recovered from COVID-19.

The rearrangement joins TRBV6-5 to TRBJ2-7; 9 nucleotides agree with TRBD1. The J segment lost 4 bases and the V segment lost 2 bases, leaving 3 bases of the junction unmatched. The CDR3 covers 14 residues. Germline loops: CDR1 MNHEY, CDR2 SVGAGI. The CDR3 bases are TGTGCCAGCAGTTACGGGACAGGGAAATACGAGCAGTACTTC. Amino acids: CASSYGTGKYEQYF.

This chain uses TRBV12-5 with TRBJ1-1; D uncertain. Germline lookup yields CDR1 LGHNT and CDR2 FRNRAP. The CDR3 covers 14 residues. V was cut by 0 bases and J by 0 bases, with 5 bases left in between. DNA for the CDR3: TGTGCTAGTGGTTTGGTAACTGTGAACACTGAAGCTTTCTTT. The encoded protein is CASGLVTVNTEAFF.

V is TRBV5-1 and J is TRBJ2-5, with 14 positions matching TRBD2. The V gene end was trimmed by 3 bases and the J gene end by 2 bases; junction bases not matched to a gene: 12. The CDR3 is made up of 19 amino acids. CDR1 and CDR2 (germline): SGHRS, YFSETQ. The CDR3 spells CASSSTSEGLAGDQETQYF. DNA of the CDR3: TGCGCCAGCAGCTCCACCAGCGAGGGACTAGCGGGGGATCAAGAGACCCAGTACTTC.

The chain recombines TRBV28 with TRBJ1-4; TRBD1 agrees at 7 bases. The V gene's germline CDR1 is MDHEN and CDR2 SYDVKM. Germline trimming cut 5 bases from V and 10 bases from J; bases unmatched to any gene: 7. The length of the CDR3 is 13 residues. CDR3 in DNA: TGTGCCAGCAGTAATGACAGGGCCAGAAAACTGTTTTTT. It specifies CASSNDRARKLFF.

This CDR3 reads CASSERLDNEQFF. The CDR3 coding sequence is TGTGCCAGCAGTGAGCGTTTGGACAATGAGCAGTTCTTC. The chain couples TRBV6-4 to TRBJ2-1; the D is unclear. Trimming shortened V by 3 bases and J by 5 bases, and 8 bases separated the two germline ends. In germline, CDR1 is MRHNA, CDR2 SNTAGT. CDR3 length: 13 amino acids.

This chain uses TRBV5-5 with TRBJ1-2; tentative D call: TRBD1 (6 bases). From germline, CDR1 is SGHKS and CDR2 YYEKEE (reference sequence). Trimming took 4 bases from V and 4 from J, leaving 17 bases between them. This CDR3 has 15 amino acids. The CDR3 spells CASSQITGFGYGYTF. The DNA for the CDR3 is TGTGCCAGCAGCCAGATCACAGGGTTCGGCTATGGCTACACCTTC. Supplemented by reference TRBV5-5 and TRBJ1-2, the full variable domain reads DAGVTQSPTHLIKTRGQQVTLRCSPISGHKSVSWYQQVLGQGPQFIFQYYEKEERGRGNFPDRFSARQFPNYSSELNVNALLLGDSALYLCASSQITGFGYGYTFGSGTRLTVV.

Concerning this clone: An end of the junction does not agree with germline; a read error may underlie this. V is TRBV9 and J is TRBJ2-1; D possibly corresponds to TRBD2 (6 bases). Germline V gene data show CDR1 as SGDLS and CDR2 as YYNGEE. The CDR3 totals 15 residues. The CDR3 coding sequence is TGTGCCAGCAGCGCGGAGGGGTCCTCCAACAATGAGCAGTTCTTC. Its translation is CASSAEGSSNNEQFF. The variable domain in full, with the rest retrieved from reference TRBV9 and TRBJ2-1, is DSGVTQTPKHLITATGQRVTLRCSPRSGDLSVYWYQQSLDQGLQFLIQYYNGEERAKGNILERFSAQQFPDLHSELNLSSLELGDSALYFCASSAEGSSNNEQFFGPGTRLTVL.

With regard to this clone: At the DNA level, this CDR3 is encoded by other sequences in the same sample as well. V gene TRBV6-5 combines with J gene TRBJ1-1; D remains ambiguous. V was shortened by 0 bases and J by 1 base, with 3 bases between the two germline ends. Germline loops: CDR1 MNHEY, CDR2 SVGAGI. The CDR3 contains 13 residues. CDR3 sequence: CASSYSRNTEAFF. The CDR3 DNA reads as TGTGCCAGCAGTTACTCGCGGAACACTGAAGCTTTCTTT.

This chain links TRBV10-1 with TRBJ2-3; D is unclear. This CDR3 comprises 15 residues. In germline, CDR1 is WNHNN, CDR2 SYGVQD (reference sequence). Deletions cut 3 bases from V and 0 bases from J, with 10 bases between. The CDR3 sequence: CASSEEQTSTDTQYF. The DNA of the CDR3 is TGCGCCAGCAGTGAAGAGCAAACTAGCACAGATACGCAGTATTTT.

V and J are TRBV19 and TRBJ1-4; D is perhaps TRBD1 (5 bases). Germline V lookup: CDR1 LNHDA, CDR2 SQIVND (reference sequence). CDR3 size: 15 residues. V lost 1 base and J 8 bases, leaving 14 bases between the germline ends. This CDR3 reads CASSIGRTTQEKLFF. The CDR3 nucleotides are TGTGCCAGTAGTATAGGAAGGACAACTCAAGAAAAACTGTTTTTT.

The J gene is TRBJ2-7, the V gene TRBV2, with D maybe TRBD2 (6 bases). Trimming stripped 7 bases from V and 5 bases from J, with 15 bases between. CDR3 length: 13 residues. From germline, CDR1 is SNHLY and CDR2 FYNNEI. CDR3 region: CASIAGRSHEQYF. DNA for the CDR3: TGTGCCAGCATCGCGGGAAGGTCCCACGAGCAGTACTTC. Filled out from reference TRBV2 and TRBJ2-7, the complete variable domain reads EPEVTQTPSHQVTQMGQEVILRCVPISNHLYFYWYRQILGQKVEFLVSFYNNEISEKSEIFDDQFSVERPDGSNFTLKIRSTKLEDSAMYFCASIAGRSHEQYFGPGTRLTVT.

The chain has TRBV11-2 and TRBJ1-2; D unclear. The length of the CDR3 is 15 residues. Trimming removed 5 bases at V and 0 bases at J, with 13 bases between. Germline CDR1 is SGHAT and CDR2 is FQNNGV. This chain's CDR3 is CASSPFYASNYGYTF. CDR3 DNA: TGTGCCAGCAGCCCGTTCTACGCTTCTAACTATGGCTACACCTTC.

The CDR3, as DNA: TGTGCCAGCAGGCGGGGCGCCACACTGAACTATGGCTACACCTTC. It specifies CASRRGATLNYGYTF. The chain combines TRBV27 with TRBJ1-2; D might be TRBD1 (5 bases). Germline lookup yields CDR1 MNHEY and CDR2 SMNVEV (reference sequence). This CDR3 spans 15 amino acids. With 6 bases removed from V and 2 bases from J, the gap between germline ends came to 16 bases.